One and the same sample provided the 18 T cell receptor beta chains below, sequenced in a study of T cells after yellow fever vaccination. One entry per CDR3 protein, called by TCRdb with MiXCR from the 5' RACE reads. The sample has 450,000 to 650,000 distinct CDR3 sequences; roughly 12% are singletons. Sequencing used PBMCs, obtained on the day of the yellow fever booster vaccination. All receptors derive from a man aged 25-40 years who received the YFV17D yellow fever vaccine.

The V gene is TRBV6-2 or TRBV6-3, the J gene TRBJ2-7; 10 nucleotides match TRBD2. The trim removed 2 bases at V and 12 bases at J, leaving 10 bases unmatched. The CDR3 spans 14 residues. Germline CDR1 and CDR2: MNHEY and SVGEGT. The CDR3 DNA sequence: TGTGCCAGCAGTTACCCGGGACTAGCGTCTGAACGGTACTTC. It yields the protein CASSYPGLASERYF.

This chain links TRBV3-1 with TRBJ2-1; no clear D. In germline, CDR1 is LGHDT, CDR2 YNNKEL (reference sequence). The V and J ends lost 0 bases and 15 bases respectively, with 18 bases between them. CDR3 length: 14 residues. In DNA, the CDR3 is TGTGCCAGCAGCCAAGAATATAAGGGATCTGCCAGGTTCTTC. Protein sequence: CASSQEYKGSARFF.

The rearrangement uses TRBV7-2 and TRBJ2-3, with D possibly matching TRBD2 (6 bases). Germline-derived CDR1 and CDR2 are SGHTA and FQGNSA. V lost 4 bases, J lost 4 bases, and 18 bases lay in between. CDR3 length: 16 residues. CDR3 DNA: TGTGCCAGCAGCTGGGGGGATGTGAAGTTGGCAGATACGCAGTATTTT. It codes for CASSWGDVKLADTQYF.

This clonotype was counted only a few times. The rearrangement links TRBV6-5 to TRBJ2-1; possibly TRBD2 for D (5 bases). The V and J ends lost 8 bases and 2 bases respectively, with 16 bases between them. The CDR3 has 15 amino acids. Germline assignment: CDR1 MNHEY and CDR2 SVGAGI. This chain's CDR3 is CASGWTDKAYNEQFF. The CDR3 coding sequence is TGTGCCAGCGGTTGGACTGATAAAGCCTACAATGAGCAGTTCTTC.

This clonotype was detected only a few times. V is TRBV12-3 or TRBV12-4 and J is TRBJ1-2; possible D gene TRBD1, 5 bases. This CDR3 has 14 amino acids. V shed 5 bases and J shed 1 base, with 11 bases lying between them. CDR3 nucleotides: TGTGCCAGCAGTCCGATGGGGGGTAACTATGGCTACACCTTC. It yields the protein CASSPMGGNYGYTF.

This clonotype has more than one count but fewer than ten. J is TRBJ2-7 and V is TRBV28; D is unresolved. Germline CDR1 and CDR2: MDHEN and SYDVKM. V dropped 3 bases and J dropped 3 bases, with 9 bases sitting between them. CDR3 size: 13 residues. CDR3 DNA sequence: TGTGCCAGCAGTTTCTCCTCATACTACGAGCAGTACTTC. It codes for CASSFSSYYEQYF. The full variable domain, its missing parts supplied by reference TRBV28 and TRBJ2-7, is DVKVTQSSRYLVKRTGEKVFLECVQDMDHENMFWYRQDPGLGLRLIYFSYDVKMKEKGDIPEGYSVSREKKERFSLILESASTNQTSMYLCASSFSSYYEQYFGPGTRLTVT.

The chain links TRBV7-2 to TRBJ2-7; 8 nucleotides match TRBD2. The CDR3 covers 14 residues. The V gene's germline CDR1 is SGHTA and CDR2 FQGNSA. V dropped 8 bases and J dropped 6; count of bases not matched to a gene: 12. The CDR3 DNA sequence: TGTGCCAGCTTAGCGGGGCCTTCCACTGGCGAGCAGTACTTC. Translated: CASLAGPSTGEQYF.

V gene TRBV5-1 combines with J gene TRBJ2-7; 7 nucleotides agree with TRBD2. V lost 4 bases, J lost 1 base, and 11 bases stayed unmatched. Per the germline V gene, CDR1 is SGHRS and CDR2 is YFSETQ. The CDR3 has 16 residues. CDR3 amino acids: CASSPGGGTPSYEQYF. CDR3 sequence (DNA): TGCGCCAGCAGCCCGGGGGGAGGGACCCCATCCTACGAGCAGTACTTC.

The rearrangement links TRBV6-2 or TRBV6-3 to TRBJ2-3; weak D call: TRBD2 (6 bases). Germline V CDR1 and CDR2: MNHEY, SVGEGT. There are 15 residues in the CDR3. Between the trimmed V and J ends, which lost 6 bases and 0 bases, there was a span of 13 bases. The chain's CDR3 is CASRLIAESTDTQYF. The CDR3 DNA is TGTGCCAGCAGACTCATAGCGGAGAGCACAGATACGCAGTATTTT.

V and J are TRBV6-1 and TRBJ2-3, with TRBD1 as a possible D gene (6 bases). Deletions cut 6 bases from V and 0 bases from J, with 16 bases between. There are 16 residues in the CDR3. Germline lookup yields CDR1 MNHNS and CDR2 SASEGT. The CDR3 nucleotides are TGTGCCAGCAGACCCCAGGGGCCTACTAGCACAGATACGCAGTATTTT. Translated, it gives CASRPQGPTSTDTQYF.

This clonotype was picked up a small number of times. V is TRBV4-3 and J is TRBJ1-2; D gene ambiguous. CDR3 size: 15 residues. The ends were cut back, 5 bases at V and 1 base at J, with 14 bases in the middle. CDR1 and CDR2 from the germline V gene are LGHNA and YSLEER. CDR3: CASSTIAGNNYGYTF. DNA of the CDR3: TGCGCCAGCAGCACCATAGCGGGGAATAACTATGGCTACACCTTC.

This clonotype was seen at least ten times. V is TRBV5-1 and J is TRBJ2-7; D ambiguous. This CDR3 contains 14 residues. Germline-derived CDR1 and CDR2 are SGHRS and YFSETQ. V was cut by 0 bases and J by 4 bases, with 11 bases left in between. The CDR3 sequence: CASSLDLLGYEQYF. CDR3 DNA sequence: TGCGCCAGCAGCTTGGATCTTCTGGGGTACGAGCAGTACTTC. The full variable domain, with the rest looked up from reference TRBV5-1 and TRBJ2-7, is KAGVTQTPRYLIKTRGQQVTLSCSPISGHRSVSWYQQTPGQGLQFLFEYFSETQRNKGNFPGRFSGRQFSNSRSEMNVSTLELGDSALYLCASSLDLLGYEQYFGPGTRLTVT.

The chain's CDR3 is CASRDRGRGEQYF. CDR3 nucleotide sequence: TGTGCCAGCAGGGACAGGGGGCGCGGCGAGCAGTACTTC. The V and J genes are TRBV25-1 and TRBJ2-7, with 11 positions matching TRBD1. The germline gives CDR1 MGHDK, CDR2 SYGVNS. This CDR3 contains 13 residues. V was pared by 6 bases and J by 6 bases, with 4 bases of the junction left unmatched.

V is TRBV14 and J is TRBJ2-2; D perhaps matches TRBD1 (6 bases). CDR1 is SGHDN, CDR2 FVKESK, per germline. The CDR3 is made up of 18 amino acids. Between the trimmed V and J ends, which lost 0 bases and 2 bases, there was a span of 16 bases. The DNA of the CDR3 is TGTGCCAGCAGCCAAGATTATAGGGGGAGATCCAACACCGGGGAGCTGTTTTTT. Its translation: CASSQDYRGRSNTGELFF.

This clonotype was counted a few times. V is TRBV2 and J is TRBJ2-7, with D maybe TRBD2 (5 bases). The CDR3 is 14 amino acids. Trimming cost V 3 bases and J 4 bases, with 13 bases left between them. Germline CDR1 and CDR2: SNHLY and FYNNEI. CDR3 nucleotide sequence: TGTGCCAGCAGTGATGCGGGCCTCAGTTACGAGCAGTACTTC. Encoded protein: CASSDAGLSYEQYF. The whole variable domain, remainder taken from reference TRBV2 and TRBJ2-7, is EPEVTQTPSHQVTQMGQEVILRCVPISNHLYFYWYRQILGQKVEFLVSFYNNEISEKSEIFDDQFSVERPDGSNFTLKIRSTKLEDSAMYFCASSDAGLSYEQYFGPGTRLTVT.

The rearrangement links TRBV7-6 to TRBJ2-1; a possible D gene is TRBD1 (5 bases). Trimming pared 7 bases from V and 2 bases from J, leaving 15 bases between. CDR1 and CDR2 (germline): SGHVS, FNYEAQ. The CDR3 loop spans 15 amino acids. The CDR3: CASTSGRVAYNEQFF. DNA of the CDR3: TGTGCCAGCACCTCAGGCAGGGTCGCCTACAATGAGCAGTTCTTC.

Only a few counts were recorded for this clonotype. This chain connects TRBV28 to TRBJ2-2; D is unresolved. V lost 7 bases, J lost 1 base, and 4 bases lay in between. Per the germline V gene, CDR1 is MDHEN and CDR2 is SYDVKM. This CDR3 contains 12 residues. As DNA, the CDR3 is TGTGCCAGCACCAAGAACACCGGGGAGCTGTTTTTT. Protein: CASTKNTGELFF. Based on the CDR3 plus reference TRBV28 and TRBJ2-2, the full variable domain is DVKVTQSSRYLVKRTGEKVFLECVQDMDHENMFWYRQDPGLGLRLIYFSYDVKMKEKGDIPEGYSVSREKKERFSLILESASTNQTSMYLCASTKNTGELFFGEGSRLTVL.

The chain combines TRBV30 with TRBJ1-1; no reliable D call. CDR1 GTSNPN and CDR2 SVGIG come from the germline V gene (reference sequence). Trimming removed 0 bases at V and 0 bases at J, with 17 bases between. The CDR3 contains 17 residues. CDR3: CAWSVSRLSRMNTEAFF. The CDR3 DNA sequence: TGTGCCTGGAGTGTATCCCGGCTATCCCGGATGAACACTGAAGCTTTCTTT.